This T cell receptor beta chain came from a study of blood T cell repertoires in COVID-19. In the study's own analysis: Using reference gene primer amplification, nucleated cell counts were estimated. Profiled with immunoSEQ multiplex PCR; TCRdb holds only in-frame clones, not every one. That table furnishes V, J and clone size, whereas the DNA furnished D and trimming. The sample includes approximately 60,000 clones, approximately 88% of them seen just once. V was pared by 0 bases and J by 5 bases, with 9 bases between. CDR1 is SGHNT, CDR2 YYREEE, per germline (reference sequence). The CDR3 has 14 residues.

This chain uses TRBV5-4 with TRBJ2-1; maybe TRBD2 (6 bases). What was sequenced was peripheral blood. The source is a man between 65 and 85 years old with active COVID-19. In DNA, the CDR3 is TGTGCCAGCAGCTTGGGGCGGGGTGACAATGAGCAGTTCTTC. Translation: CASSLGRGDNEQFF.